This T cell receptor beta chain was captured by sequencing in a study of T cells in Graves' hyperthyroidism and ophthalmopathy. Points from the study as a whole: Clonotypes that were expanded in thyroid above 0.001 mostly appeared in blood too. Ophthalmopathy got predicted by the model a median about 6.7 months before its onset.

This clonotype was seen ten or more times. Its antigen is unknown. Researchers took RNA transcripts and amplified the TCR beta CDR3 regions from them. With the HTBI primer set, the TCR CDR3 went through a first round of RT-PCR. TCRdb passed the multiplex PCR reads through MiXCR, listing each CDR3 protein once. The sample contains around 400,000 distinct CDR3 sequences, roughly 15% of which appear only once. The CDR3 sequence is 12 residues long. The ends were cut back, 7 bases at V and 2 bases at J, with 9 bases in the middle. Lactation, pregnancy, other autoimmune disease or uncontrolled infection excluded patients.

The receptor was derived from a woman aged 60 to 75 with Graves' ophthalmopathy. The sequencing sample was made of blood. The rearrangement links TRBV12-3 or TRBV12-4 to TRBJ2-7; tentatively, D is TRBD1 (6 bases). The CDR3 sequence is CASKQGPYEQYF. CDR3 in DNA: TGTGCCAGCAAACAGGGACCCTACGAGCAGTACTTC.